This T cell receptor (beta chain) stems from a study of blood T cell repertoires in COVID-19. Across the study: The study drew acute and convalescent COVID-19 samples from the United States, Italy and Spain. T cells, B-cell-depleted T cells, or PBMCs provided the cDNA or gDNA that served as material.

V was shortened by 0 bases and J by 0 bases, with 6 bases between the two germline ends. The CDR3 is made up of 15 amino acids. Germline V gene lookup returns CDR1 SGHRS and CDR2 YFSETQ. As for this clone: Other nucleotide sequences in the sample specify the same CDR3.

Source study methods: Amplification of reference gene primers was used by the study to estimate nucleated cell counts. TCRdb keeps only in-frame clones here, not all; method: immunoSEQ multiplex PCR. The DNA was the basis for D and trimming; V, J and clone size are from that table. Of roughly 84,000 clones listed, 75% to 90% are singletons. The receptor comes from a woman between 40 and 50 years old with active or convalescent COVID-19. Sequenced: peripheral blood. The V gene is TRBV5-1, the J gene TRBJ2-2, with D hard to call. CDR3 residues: CASSLDRANTGELFF. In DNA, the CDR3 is TGCGCCAGCAGCTTGGATCGGGCGAACACCGGGGAGCTGTTTTTT.